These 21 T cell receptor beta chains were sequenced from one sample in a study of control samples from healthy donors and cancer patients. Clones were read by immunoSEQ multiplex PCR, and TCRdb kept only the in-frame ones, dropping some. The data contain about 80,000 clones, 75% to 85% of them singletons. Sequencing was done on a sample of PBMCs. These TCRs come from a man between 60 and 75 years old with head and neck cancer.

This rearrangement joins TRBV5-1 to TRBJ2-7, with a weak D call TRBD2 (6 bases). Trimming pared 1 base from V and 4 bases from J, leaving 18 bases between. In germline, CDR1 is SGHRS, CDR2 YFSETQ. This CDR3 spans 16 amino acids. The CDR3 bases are TGCGCCAGCAGCTTGAGCGTGCAGGGTGGAGGGTACGAGCAGTACTTC. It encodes CASSLSVQGGGYEQYF.

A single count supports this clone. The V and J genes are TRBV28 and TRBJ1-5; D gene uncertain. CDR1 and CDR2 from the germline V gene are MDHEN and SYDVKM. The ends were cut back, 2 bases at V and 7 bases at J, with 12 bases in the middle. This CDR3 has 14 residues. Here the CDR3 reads CASSLAGMRQPQHF. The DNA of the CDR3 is TGTGCCAGCAGTTTAGCGGGGATGAGGCAGCCCCAGCATTTT.

The CDR3 protein is CASSLTGGSGELFF. The CDR3 nucleotides read TGTGCCAGCAGCTTGACAGGGGGCTCCGGGGAGCTGTTTTTT. V usage is TRBV11-3 and J usage is TRBJ2-2; the match to TRBD1 covers 10 bases. CDR1 is SGHNT and CDR2 is YENEEA in the germline V gene. Unmatched junction bases numbered 1, after V lost 3 bases and J lost 6 bases. CDR3 size: 14 residues.

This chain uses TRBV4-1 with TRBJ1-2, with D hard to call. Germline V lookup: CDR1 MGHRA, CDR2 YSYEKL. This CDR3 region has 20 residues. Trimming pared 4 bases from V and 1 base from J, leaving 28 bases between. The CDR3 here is CASSRVLVSVMDGNNYGYTF. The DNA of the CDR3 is TGCGCCAGCAGCCGAGTCTTGGTTTCCGTGATGGACGGAAATAACTATGGCTACACCTTC.

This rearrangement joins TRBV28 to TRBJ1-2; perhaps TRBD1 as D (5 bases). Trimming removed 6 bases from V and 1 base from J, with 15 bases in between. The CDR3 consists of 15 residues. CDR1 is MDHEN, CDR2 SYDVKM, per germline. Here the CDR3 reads CASSPGTLINYGYTF. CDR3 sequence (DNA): TGTGCCAGCAGCCCGGGGACCCTTATTAACTATGGCTACACCTTC.

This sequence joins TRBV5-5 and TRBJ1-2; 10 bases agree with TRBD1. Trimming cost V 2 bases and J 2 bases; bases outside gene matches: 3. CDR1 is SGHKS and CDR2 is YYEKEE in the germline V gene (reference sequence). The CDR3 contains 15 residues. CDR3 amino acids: CASSLGTGVNYGYTF. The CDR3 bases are TGTGCCAGCAGCTTAGGGACAGGGGTCAACTATGGCTACACCTTC.

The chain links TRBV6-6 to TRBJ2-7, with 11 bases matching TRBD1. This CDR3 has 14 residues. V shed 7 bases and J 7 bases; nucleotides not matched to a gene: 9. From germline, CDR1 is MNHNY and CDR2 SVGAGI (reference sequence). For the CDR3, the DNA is TGTGCCAGCACTACCGGGACAGGGGGTTCTGAGCAGTACTTC. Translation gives CASTTGTGGSEQYF.

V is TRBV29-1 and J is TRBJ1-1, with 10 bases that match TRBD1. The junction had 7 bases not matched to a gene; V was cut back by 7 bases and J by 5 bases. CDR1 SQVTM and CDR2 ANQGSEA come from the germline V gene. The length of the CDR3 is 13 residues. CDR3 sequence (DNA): TGCAGCGGTCAGACAGGGGGCCTAACTGAAGCTTTCTTT. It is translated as CSGQTGGLTEAFF.

In DNA, the CDR3 is TGCAGCGTTGAGGACCTGGGGACAGGGGTCACCGGGGAGCTGTTTTTT. It yields the protein CSVEDLGTGVTGELFF. This rearrangement joins TRBV29-1 to TRBJ2-2; 10 positions agree with TRBD1. Losses at the gene ends were 3 bases for V and 4 bases for J; bases not matched to a gene: 8. Looked up from germline, CDR1 is SQVTM and CDR2 is ANQGSEA. The length of the CDR3 is 16 residues.

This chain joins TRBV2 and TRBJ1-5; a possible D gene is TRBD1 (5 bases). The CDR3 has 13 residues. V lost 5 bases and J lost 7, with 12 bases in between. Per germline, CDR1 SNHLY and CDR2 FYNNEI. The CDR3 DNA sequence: TGTGCCAGCAGTCCCTCGACAGAGCAGCCCCAGCATTTT. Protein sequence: CASSPSTEQPQHF.

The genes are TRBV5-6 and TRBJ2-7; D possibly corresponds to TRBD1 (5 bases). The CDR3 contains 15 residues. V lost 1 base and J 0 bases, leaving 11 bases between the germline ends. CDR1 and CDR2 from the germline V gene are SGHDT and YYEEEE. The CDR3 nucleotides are TGTGCCAGCAGCTTGTATACAGGAATCTCCTACGAGCAGTACTTC. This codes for CASSLYTGISYEQYF.

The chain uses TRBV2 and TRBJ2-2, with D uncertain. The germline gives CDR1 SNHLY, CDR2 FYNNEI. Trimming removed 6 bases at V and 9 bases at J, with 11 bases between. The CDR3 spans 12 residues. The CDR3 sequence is CASSPIGRELFF. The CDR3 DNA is TGTGCCAGCAGCCCCATTGGGAGGGAGCTGTTTTTT.

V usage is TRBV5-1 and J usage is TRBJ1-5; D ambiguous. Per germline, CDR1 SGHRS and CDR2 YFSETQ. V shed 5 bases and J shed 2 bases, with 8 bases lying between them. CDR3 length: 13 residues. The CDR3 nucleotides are TGCGCCAGCAGTTACGAGGGCAATCAGCCCCAGCATTTT. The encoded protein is CASSYEGNQPQHF.

This CDR3 is CASVIGRRNLNYGYTF. The CDR3 DNA sequence: TGTGCCAGCGTTATTGGCAGACGCAACCTTAACTATGGCTACACCTTC. The V call is TRBV13, the J call TRBJ1-2; no reliable D call. The germline V and J ends were trimmed by 8 bases and 1 base, with 20 bases remaining between them. The CDR3 is made up of 16 amino acids. CDR1 PRHDT and CDR2 FYEKMQ come from the germline V gene (reference sequence).

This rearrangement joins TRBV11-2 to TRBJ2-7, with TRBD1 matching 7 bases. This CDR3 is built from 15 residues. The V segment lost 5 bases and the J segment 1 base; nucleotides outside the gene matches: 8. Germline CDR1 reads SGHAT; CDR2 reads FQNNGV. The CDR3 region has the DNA TGTGCCAGCAGCCCAGAGCCGGGACAGTCCTACGAGCAGTACTTC. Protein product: CASSPEPGQSYEQYF.

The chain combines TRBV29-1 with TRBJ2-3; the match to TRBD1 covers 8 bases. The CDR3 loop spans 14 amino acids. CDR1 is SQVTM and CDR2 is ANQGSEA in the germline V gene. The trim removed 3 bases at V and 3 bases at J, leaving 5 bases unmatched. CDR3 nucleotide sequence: TGCAGCGTTGATGTGGACAGGGTGACAGATACGCAGTATTTT. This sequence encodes CSVDVDRVTDTQYF.

CDR3 residues: CASSGQGEAEAFF. DNA of the CDR3: TGTGCCAGCAGCGGACAGGGGGAGGCTGAAGCTTTCTTT. J is TRBJ1-1 and V is TRBV7-9; 10 bases fit TRBD1. Trimming removed 5 bases from V and 6 bases from J; junction bases left unmatched: 3. The germline V gene has CDR1 SEHNR and CDR2 FQNEAQ (reference sequence). The CDR3 runs 13 residues.

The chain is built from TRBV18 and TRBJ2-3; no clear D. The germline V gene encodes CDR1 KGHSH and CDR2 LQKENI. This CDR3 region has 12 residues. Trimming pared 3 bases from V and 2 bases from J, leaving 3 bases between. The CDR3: CASSPITDTQYF. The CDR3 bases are TGTGCCAGCTCACCGATCACAGATACGCAGTATTTT.

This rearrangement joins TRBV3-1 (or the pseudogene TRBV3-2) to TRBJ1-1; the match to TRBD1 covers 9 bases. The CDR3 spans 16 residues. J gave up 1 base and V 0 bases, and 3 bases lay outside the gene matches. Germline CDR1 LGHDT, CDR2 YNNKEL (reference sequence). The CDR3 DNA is TGTGCCAGCAGCCAAGAACGGGGACAGGGGAACACTGAAGCTTTCTTT. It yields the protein CASSQERGQGNTEAFF.

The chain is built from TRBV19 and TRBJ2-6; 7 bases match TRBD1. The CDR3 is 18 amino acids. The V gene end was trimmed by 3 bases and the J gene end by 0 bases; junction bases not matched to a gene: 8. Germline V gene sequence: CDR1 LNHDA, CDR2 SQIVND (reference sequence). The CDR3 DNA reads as TGTGCCAGTAGTATCACAGGGGACCCAAACTCTGGGGCCAACGTCCTGACTTTC. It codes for CASSITGDPNSGANVLTF.

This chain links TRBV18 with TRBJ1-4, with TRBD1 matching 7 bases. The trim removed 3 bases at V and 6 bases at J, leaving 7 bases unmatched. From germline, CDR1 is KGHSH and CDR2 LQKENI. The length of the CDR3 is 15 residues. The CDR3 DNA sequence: TGTGCCAGCTCACCTAGGACAGGCAGGGATGAAAAACTGTTTTTT. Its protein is CASSPRTGRDEKLFF.